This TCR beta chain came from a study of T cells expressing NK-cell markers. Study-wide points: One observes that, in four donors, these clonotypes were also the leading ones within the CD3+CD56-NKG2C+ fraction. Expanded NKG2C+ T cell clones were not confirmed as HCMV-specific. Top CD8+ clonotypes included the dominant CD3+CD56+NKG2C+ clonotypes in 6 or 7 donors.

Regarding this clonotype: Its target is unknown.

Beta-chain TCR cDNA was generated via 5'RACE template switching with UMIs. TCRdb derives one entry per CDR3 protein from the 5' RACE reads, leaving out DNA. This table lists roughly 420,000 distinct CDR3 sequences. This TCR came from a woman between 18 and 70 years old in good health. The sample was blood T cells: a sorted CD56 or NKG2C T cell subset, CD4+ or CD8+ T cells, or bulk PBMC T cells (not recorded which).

The CDR3 reads CATRSGNDLSSYNEQFF. The J gene is TRBJ2-1, the V gene TRBV10-3; no DNA is available, so the TRBD2 call from TCRdb remains unchecked. The CDR3 consists of 17 residues. Germline V gene sequence: CDR1 ENHRY, CDR2 SYGVKD.